The rows below give T cell receptor beta chains drawn from one sample of a study of blood T cell repertoires in COVID-19. Clones were sequenced by immunoSEQ multiplex PCR, and TCRdb holds only the in-frame ones, with some missing. The table lists approximately 100,000 clones, roughly 85% of them singletons. Sequencing used peripheral blood. These receptors were taken from a man older than 75 with acute or convalescent COVID-19. Each CDR3 is given with its conserved first and last residue. The order of the fields is D gene, clone size, J gene, CDR3 length, V gene, CDR3 DNA, CDR3 protein. A D gene is named only where the DNA matches it firmly. Clone size appears in some rows only: once, few, many, or a class for an expanded clone.

>.|.|TRBJ1-5|15|TRBV5-1
TGCGCCAGCAGCTTGAGTGACTATAGCAATCAGCCCCAGCATTTT
CASSLSDYSNQPQHF
>.|.|TRBJ1-3|17|TRBV28
TGTGCCAGCACTCCACCGGGACACTCTGGCCCTGGAAACACCATATATTTT
CASTPPGHSGPGNTIYF
>.|.|TRBJ2-1|14|TRBV27
TGTGCCAGCAGTTTTGGCGGGACTTTTAATGAGCAGTTCTTC
CASSFGGTFNEQFF
>TRBD2|.|TRBJ2-2|16|TRBV2
TGTGCCAGCAGTGTGACTAGCGGGAGTAGTACCGGGGAGCTGTTTTTT
CASSVTSGSSTGELFF
>TRBD1|once|TRBJ2-1|13|TRBV5-8
TGTGCCAGCAGCTCCGACAGGGGGCCCTTAAGATTCTTC
CASSSDRGPLRFF
>.|.|TRBJ1-6|14|TRBV28
TGTGCCAGCAGTCCCCGAGACAGAAATTCACCCCTCCACTTT
CASSPRDRNSPLHF
>.|.|TRBJ2-1|16|TRBV5-4
TGTGCCAGCAGCCTGGGGGCAGGGGGGTCTTGGAATGAGCAGTTCTTC
CASSLGAGGSWNEQFF
>.|once|TRBJ2-3|15|TRBV9
TGTGCCAGCAGCGTCCAAAGTCCAGGGTCAGATACGCAGTATTTT
CASSVQSPGSDTQYF
>.|.|TRBJ1-6|15|TRBV15
TGTGCCACCAGCAGAGATCGCTCCTATAATTCACCCCTCCACTTT
CATSRDRSYNSPLHF
>TRBD1|.|TRBJ1-1|13|TRBV9
TGTGCCAGCAGCGTAGGGACAGGTTTTGAAGCTTTCTTT
CASSVGTGFEAFF
>.|once|TRBJ2-5|13|TRBV2
TGTGCCAGCAGTGACGGGTACCAAGAGACCCAGTACTTC
CASSDGYQETQYF
>TRBD2|.|TRBJ2-7|14|TRBV24-1
TGTGCCACCAGTAGAAGGACTAGTCCGAACGAGCAGTACTTC
CATSRRTSPNEQYF
>.|.|TRBJ2-3|16|TRBV3-1/TRBV3-2
TGTGCCAGCAGCCAAGGGCTAGCGCACAAAACAGATACGCAGTATTTT
CASSQGLAHKTDTQYF
>.|.|TRBJ2-5|14|TRBV7-9
TGTGCCAGCAGCTTAATTAGGACTGAAGAGACCCAGTACTTC
CASSLIRTEETQYF
>TRBD1|.|TRBJ2-7|14|TRBV3-1/TRBV3-2
TGTGCCAGCAGCCGGGACAGAAACTCCTACGAGCAGTACTTC
CASSRDRNSYEQYF
>TRBD1|.|TRBJ1-5|15|TRBV7-8
TGTGCCAGCAGCCCCACAGGGGGCGGTGGTCAGCCCCAGCATTTT
CASSPTGGGGQPQHF
>.|.|TRBJ1-5|17|TRBV30
TGTGCCTGGAGTTTTACAACCGACAGCGTTCCCAATCAGCCCCAGCATTTT
CAWSFTTDSVPNQPQHF
>.|.|TRBJ2-1|15|TRBV3-1/TRBV3-2
TGTGCCAGCAGCCAAGGGAATTCGGGTTACGATGAGCAGTTCTTC
CASSQGNSGYDEQFF
>TRBD1|.|TRBJ2-5|17|TRBV28
TGTGCCAGCAGTTGGGGAATAGGACAGGGGGGCCAAGAGACCCAGTACTTC
CASSWGIGQGGQETQYF
>TRBD2|.|TRBJ2-1|15|TRBV4-3
TGCGCCAGCAGCCAAGGGACTAGCGATTACAATGAGCAGTTCTTC
CASSQGTSDYNEQFF
>TRBD2|once|TRBJ2-2|15|TRBV5-1
TGCGCCAGCAGCTTGTATGGAGCGGGAGCCGGGGAGCTGTTTTTT
CASSLYGAGAGELFF
>.|.|TRBJ2-1|16|TRBV19
TGTGCCAGTAGTCCTCCTAGAGCTATCTACTACAATGAGCAGTTCTTC
CASSPPRAIYYNEQFF
>.|.|TRBJ2-1|12|TRBV14
TGTGCCAGCAGCCAACAGGGAATGCAGCAGTTCTTC
CASSQQGMQQFF
>.|.|TRBJ2-7|16|TRBV3-1/TRBV3-2
TGTGCCAGCAGCCAAGCCGACCCTGCGGCATCCTACGAGCAGTACTTC
CASSQADPAASYEQYF
>.|.|TRBJ2-7|12|TRBV30
TGTGCCTGGAGTGGAACTTTCTACGAGCAGTACTTC
CAWSGTFYEQYF
>.|.|TRBJ2-7|14|TRBV6-1
TGTGCCAGCAGTGAAGCGGAGGGGCCCTACGAGCAGTACTTC
CASSEAEGPYEQYF
>TRBD2|.|TRBJ2-7|13|TRBV7-2
TGTGCCAGCAGCACGACTAGCGGGAGGGAGCAGTACTTC
CASSTTSGREQYF
>.|few|TRBJ2-3|12|TRBV27
TGTGCCAGCAGCCCTGGGGGGGATACGCAGTATTTT
CASSPGGDTQYF
>.|.|TRBJ2-7|18|TRBV3-1/TRBV3-2
TGTGCCAGCAGCCAAGATCTCACAGGTCCGGACACCTCCTACGAGCAGTACTTC
CASSQDLTGPDTSYEQYF
>.|.|TRBJ2-6|14|TRBV6-5
TGTGCCAGCAGTACGAGGACTGGGGCCAACGTCCTGACTTTC
CASSTRTGANVLTF
>TRBD2|.|TRBJ2-7|16|TRBV9
TGTGCCAGCAGCGCCCTTGTAGCGGGACCGTCATACGAGCAGTACTTC
CASSALVAGPSYEQYF
>.|.|TRBJ1-2|13|TRBV12-3/TRBV12-4
TGTGCCAGCAGACAGGCTCGAAACTATGGCTACACCTTC
CASRQARNYGYTF
>.|.|TRBJ1-5|12|TRBV19
TGTGCCAGTAGTACAGGTAATCAGCCCCAGCATTTT
CASSTGNQPQHF
>TRBD2|.|TRBJ2-2|14|TRBV6-5
TGTGCCAGCAGTTACCGGGGGGGCGCCGGGGAGCTGTTTTTT
CASSYRGGAGELFF
>.|.|TRBJ2-5|11|TRBV20-1
TGCACAACGGCGGCTGTAGGGACCCAGTACTTC
CTTAAVGTQYF